This TCR beta chain emerged from a study of early stage breast cancer tumors. For the study at large: Of some 16 invasive breast tumors, twelve were hormone receptor-positive, HER2-negative. Among approximately 12 ER+/PR+/HER2- tumors, eight were ductal, four lobular.

Clones were sequenced by immunoSEQ multiplex PCR, and TCRdb holds only the in-frame ones, with some missing. The sample yields 60,000 to 75,000 clones, 80% seen once. Per the germline V gene, CDR1 is SGHTA and CDR2 is FQGTGA. The CDR3 is 14 amino acids. The V and J ends lost 0 bases and 7 bases, in that order; junction bases with no gene match: 3. Comment on this clone: Its target is not known.

Overall study findings and caveats: Unsorted bulk genomic DNA sequencing lacked pairing and functional marker data. Comparing each tissue with blood distinguished tumor from normal in about 90% of the 16 patients.

The clonotype originates from a middle-aged person with breast cancer. Input material: blood. The chain combines TRBV7-3 with TRBJ2-4, with 7 bases lining up with TRBD2. CDR3 loop: CASSLTGGGNIQYF. CDR3 in DNA: TGTGCCAGCAGCTTAACCGGGGGAGGGAACATTCAGTACTTC.